This T cell receptor beta chain was found in a study of technical replicates of blood from several donors. Clones were sequenced by immunoSEQ multiplex PCR, and TCRdb holds only the in-frame ones, with some missing. The sample carries approximately 75,000 clones, about nine tenths recorded once. The sample was T cells isolated from PBMCs. The TCR comes from a human donor in good health.

The DNA of the CDR3 is TGTGCCAGCAGCGTCGGACAGGAGGCCGGTCAGCCCCAGCATTTT. Amino acids: CASSVGQEAGQPQHF. V usage is TRBV9 and J usage is TRBJ1-5, with 7 bases fitting TRBD1. This CDR3 is 15 amino acids long. The germline V gene has CDR1 SGDLS and CDR2 YYNGEE. J lost 6 bases, V lost 2 bases, and 8 bases had no gene match. Based on the CDR3 plus reference TRBV9 and TRBJ1-5, the full variable domain is DSGVTQTPKHLITATGQRVTLRCSPRSGDLSVYWYQQSLDQGLQFLIQYYNGEERAKGNILERFSAQQFPDLHSELNLSSLELGDSALYFCASSVGQEAGQPQHFGDGTRLSIL.